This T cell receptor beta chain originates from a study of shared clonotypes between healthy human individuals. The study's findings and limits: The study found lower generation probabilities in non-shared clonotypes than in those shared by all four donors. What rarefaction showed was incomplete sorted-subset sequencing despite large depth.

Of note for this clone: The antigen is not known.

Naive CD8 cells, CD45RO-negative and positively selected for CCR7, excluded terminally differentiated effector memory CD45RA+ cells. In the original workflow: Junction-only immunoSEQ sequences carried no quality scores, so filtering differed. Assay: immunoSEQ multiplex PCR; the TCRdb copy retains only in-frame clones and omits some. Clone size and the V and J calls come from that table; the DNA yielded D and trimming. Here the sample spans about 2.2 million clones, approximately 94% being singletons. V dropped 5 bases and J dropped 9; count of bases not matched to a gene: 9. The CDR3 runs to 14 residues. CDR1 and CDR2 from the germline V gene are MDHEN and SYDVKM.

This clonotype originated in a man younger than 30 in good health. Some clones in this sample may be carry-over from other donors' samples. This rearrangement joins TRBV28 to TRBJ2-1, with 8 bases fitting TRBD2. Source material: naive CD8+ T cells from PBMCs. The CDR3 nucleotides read TGTGCCAGCAGTATGGCGGGAGGACGGGTTGAGCAGTTCTTC. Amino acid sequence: CASSMAGGRVEQFF.